The text below deals with one T cell receptor beta chain. Seattle's cohort entered during active infection and was followed longitudinally. The data derive from a study of blood T cell repertoires in COVID-19. At the level of the study: PBMCs, B-cell-depleted T cells, or T cells provided the cDNA or gDNA that made up the material.

TCRdb's table, derived via immunoSEQ multiplex PCR, lists solely in-frame clones and lacks some. The sample yields over 150,000 clones, roughly 80% seen once. The CDR3 loop spans 13 amino acids. With 5 bases clipped from V and 5 bases from J, the junction kept 4 bases outside the gene matches. Specimen: peripheral blood. This TCR derives from a woman aged 60-70 years with COVID-19, enrolled during active disease. The V gene is TRBV12-3 or TRBV12-4, the J gene TRBJ1-1; TRBD1 matches 8 bases. This chain's CDR3 is CASSRTGQTEAFF. The CDR3 DNA sequence: TGTGCCAGCAGTCGGACAGGGCAAACTGAAGCTTTCTTT.